This T cell receptor beta chain was sequenced in a study of identical twins (dated by TCRdb to the mid-2010s). Turning to the overall study: The study deep-sequenced TCR alpha and beta repertoires from monozygotic twins, unrelated adults of various ages and cord blood to test whether fetal clonotypes persist. To rule out contamination, replicate twin experiments were performed at different times with different library preparation protocols. Overall study results and their limits: Compared with coincidental sharing between unrelated individuals, out-of-frame TCR alpha sequences shared between twins showed an excess of sequences with low generation probability. In monozygotic twins, recombination models systematically underestimated out-of-frame TCR alpha sharing, but the models matched the sharing seen between unrelated individuals. Because the same donors could not be followed over many years, the conclusions depended on cross-sectional statistical analysis. Fewer insertions were carried by abundant cord blood beta clonotypes, a similar but weaker trend appeared in young adult naive repertoires, and no such trend appeared in memory repertoires. Invariant T cells such as MAIT and iNKT could partly confound zero-insertion analyses, though diverse VJ usage argued against this for most clonotypes. Excess twin sharing in beta out-of-frame sequences was weaker because fewer shared sequences lowered the signal-to-noise ratio.

Every donor in the study was a healthy Caucasian. Per the germline V gene (reference sequence), DFQATT is the CDR1 and SNEGSKA is the CDR2. V gives up 6 bases and J gives up 4 bases, and the segment between their germline ends measures 15 bases. The CDR3 holds 13 amino acids from the cysteine to the phenylalanine. Only the CDR3 portion is preserved as DNA: 39 bases, with reading frame beginning at the first base. For this clonotype: No antigen is known for it. No much larger clone exists at a distance of one base, and base qualities are not known.

The method was 5' RACE. This sample was sequenced with an Illumina HiSeq 2000. A universal primer binding site was introduced by template switching, and a unique molecular identifier was present in the final cDNA, enabling accurate counting of TCR cDNA molecules. First-strand cDNA for TCR alpha and beta chains was synthesized from specific primers in the conserved constant-segment region. To control for contamination, every cDNA library carried two barcodes: a SMART-Mk sample barcode plus Illumina barcodes. TruSeq adapter sequences and Illumina sample barcodes were added in two successive PCR steps. The Illumina HiSeq platform was used with custom primers to sequence TCR alpha and beta cDNA libraries. Regarding the original processing steps: Raw reads were processed with MiGEC to extract unique molecular identifiers, and MiXCR was used to determine CDR3 positions. Recombination models were inferred per individual with the repgenHMM and IGoR tools using an EM algorithm. Shared clonotypes were analyzed with the tcR package in R, and sharing was normalized by the product of cloneset sizes. To study raw recombination without the effects of thymic and clonal selection, out-of-frame nonproductive sequences were analyzed. TCRdb trimmed public reads at Q25 via fastp, called clones via MiXCR and kept in-frame beta chains. Rows with a matching CDR3 protein are joined into one entry that keeps the most common DNA and genes. TCRdb's processing, not the authors' own work, is the source of the V and J calls. The sample table holds around 1.7 million distinct CDR3 sequences, of which under 35% were seen once. Clones ranked in the top ten supply 0.27% of the sample.

This receptor was obtained from a newborn girl in good health. The chain employs TRBV20-1 and TRBJ1-2; matching of 6 bases hints at TRBD1 as the D gene. Sequencing was done on a sample of cord blood. The sequence in DNA is TGCAGTGCCTCCCAGGGAGGGGGCTATGGCTACACCTTC. This yields the protein CSASQGGGYGYTF.